This T cell receptor (beta chain) was captured in a study of blood T cells in healthy people across ages. The authors ran a second PCR of roughly 6 to 12 cycles using a sample-barcoded 5' primer and a J-beta primer mix. One entry per CDR3 protein results from TCRdb running MiXCR on the 5' RACE reads. The sample has over a million distinct CDR3 sequences, 40% to 45% seen once. With 0 bases clipped from V and 4 bases from J, the junction kept 3 bases outside the gene matches. The germline V gene encodes CDR1 SGDLS and CDR2 YYNGEE. The CDR3 has 15 residues. The receptor was isolated from a woman aged 55-70 years in good health. The chain couples TRBV9 to TRBJ1-5, with TRBD1 identical over 8 bases. Sequenced: blood. CDR3 residues: CASSVGTGLNQPQHF. The CDR3 DNA follows: TGTGCCAGCAGCGTAGGGACAGGGTTAAATCAGCCCCAGCATTTT.